This is a list of T cell receptor beta chains from one sample in a study of control samples from healthy donors and cancer patients. Clones were sequenced by immunoSEQ multiplex PCR, and TCRdb holds only the in-frame ones, with some missing. The data contain over 100,000 clones, around 92% of them singletons. Sequences were obtained from blood. The source of these receptors is a woman aged 50 to 65 in good health. The CDR3 runs from the conserved cysteine through the conserved F or W. Each record gives: J gene, V gene, CDR3 protein.

TRBJ1-2 TRBV2 CASSEFYRGNYGYTF
TRBJ2-3 TRBV30 CAWSVGGTSTDTQYF
TRBJ2-7 TRBV12-3/TRBV12-4 CASSLNYEQYF
TRBJ1-2 TRBV27 CASRGPFGSYGYTF
TRBJ2-3 TRBV7-6 CASSLGSESTDTQYF
TRBJ2-3 TRBV9 CASNQRGVTADTQYF
TRBJ1-4 TRBV3-1/TRBV3-2 CASSQGDGATNEKLFF
TRBJ1-5 TRBV6-5 CASTSGNQPQHF
TRBJ1-1 TRBV6-5 CASSLLPRTEAFF
TRBJ1-5 TRBV5-6 CASSAGQISNQPQHF